The 26 T cell receptor beta chains given below trace back to one sample, sequenced in a study of blood T cell repertoires in COVID-19. The data were produced by immunoSEQ multiplex PCR, yet TCRdb's version contains in-frame clones alone and is incomplete. The table has roughly 280,000 clones, 85% to 90% seen once; the top ten hold roughly 1.9%. Sequenced material: PBMCs or T cells enriched from blood (not recorded which). All receptors come from a woman aged 60-70 years who had recovered from COVID-19.

This chain's CDR3 is CASSLNTNQETQYF. The DNA of the CDR3 is TGCGCCAGCAGCTTGAACACTAACCAAGAGACCCAGTACTTC. The chain carries TRBV5-1 and TRBJ2-5; D is unclear. Trimming removed 1 base from V and 0 bases from J, with 7 bases in between. Germline V gene data show CDR1 as SGHRS and CDR2 as YFSETQ. This CDR3 has 14 residues. The full variable domain, its missing parts supplied by reference TRBV5-1 and TRBJ2-5, is KAGVTQTPRYLIKTRGQQVTLSCSPISGHRSVSWYQQTPGQGLQFLFEYFSETQRNKGNFPGRFSGRQFSNSRSEMNVSTLELGDSALYLCASSLNTNQETQYFGPGTRLLVL.

The CDR3: CASSTRQGSTDTQYF. DNA for the CDR3: TGTGCCAGTAGTACCCGACAGGGGAGCACAGATACGCAGTATTTT. J is TRBJ2-3 and V is TRBV19; TRBD1 aligns across 8 bases. The CDR3 contains 15 residues. In germline, CDR1 is LNHDA, CDR2 SQIVND (reference sequence). V was clipped by 4 bases and J by 0 bases; unmatched bases: 3.

The chain recombines TRBV11-3 with TRBJ2-1, with 9 nucleotides matching TRBD1. J gave up 6 bases and V 4 bases, and 10 bases lay outside the gene matches. The length of the CDR3 is 16 residues. Germline CDR1 SGHNT, CDR2 YENEEA. The CDR3 bases are TGTGCCAGCAGCTCGAGCCCTTGGGGACAGGGCAATGAGCAGTTCTTC. It is translated as CASSSSPWGQGNEQFF.

The chain combines TRBV7-9 with TRBJ1-5, with a possible D match to TRBD1 (5 bases). The CDR3 spans 14 residues. V was clipped by 5 bases and J by 7 bases, with 15 bases between them. Germline CDR1 and CDR2: SEHNR and FQNEAQ (reference sequence). The CDR3 DNA reads as TGTGCCAGCAGCAAGACGGGGGTGAACCAGCCCCAGCATTTT. Its translation is CASSKTGVNQPQHF.

The chain employs TRBV29-1 and TRBJ1-6, with 9 positions matching TRBD1. V gave up 4 bases and J gave up 2 bases; unmatched junction bases: 0. This CDR3 region has 14 residues. Germline values: CDR1 SQVTM, CDR2 ANQGSEA. This CDR3 is CSVGTGAYNSPLHF. The CDR3 coding sequence is TGCAGCGTTGGGACAGGGGCCTATAATTCACCCCTCCACTTT.

The chain links TRBV7-2 to TRBJ2-4; 15 bases map to TRBD2. CDR1 and CDR2 (germline): SGHTA, FQGNSA. With 4 bases clipped from V and 6 bases from J, the junction kept 4 bases outside the gene matches. The CDR3 contains 16 residues. This chain's CDR3 is CASSSRTSGRGNIQYF. CDR3 in DNA: TGTGCCAGCAGCTCAAGGACTAGCGGGAGGGGAAACATTCAGTACTTC.

The chain carries TRBV19 and TRBJ2-2; TRBD2 might be the D (6 bases). The CDR3 loop spans 14 amino acids. V lost 3 bases, J lost 6 bases, and 11 bases lay in between. The V gene's germline CDR1 is LNHDA and CDR2 SQIVND (reference sequence). CDR3 in DNA: TGTGCCAGTAGTATGCAACGGGACTCCGGGGAGCTGTTTTTT. Translated: CASSMQRDSGELFF.

The V call is TRBV7-2, the J call TRBJ2-3; 7 bases fit TRBD2. The CDR3 spans 18 residues. Trimming cost V 3 bases and J 0 bases; bases outside gene matches: 12. Germline V CDR1 and CDR2: SGHTA, FQGNSA. The CDR3 DNA follows: TGTGCCAGCAGCTTCAGACACGGGGGGAAAACTAGCACAGATACGCAGTATTTT. Its translation: CASSFRHGGKTSTDTQYF.

The chain has TRBV4-1 and TRBJ1-5; 8 bases align to TRBD1. Germline CDR1 is MGHRA and CDR2 is YSYEKL. The V gene end was trimmed by 1 base and the J gene end by 5 bases; junction bases not matched to a gene: 4. The CDR3 loop spans 15 amino acids. The CDR3 protein is CASSQGDRRDQPQHF. The CDR3 coding sequence is TGCGCCAGCAGCCAAGGGGACAGGCGAGATCAGCCCCAGCATTTT.

The V call is TRBV28, the J call TRBJ1-2, with 9 bases fitting TRBD1. This CDR3 region has 13 residues. The J segment lost 6 bases and the V segment lost 4 bases, leaving 3 bases of the junction unmatched. Germline V gene data show CDR1 as MDHEN and CDR2 as SYDVKM. As DNA, the CDR3 is TGTGCCAGCAGTTCGGGACAGGGCCATGGCTACACCTTC. This gives the protein CASSSGQGHGYTF.

This chain uses TRBV19 with TRBJ1-1; D possibly corresponds to TRBD1 (6 bases). CDR1 is LNHDA, CDR2 SQIVND, per germline (reference sequence). The V and J ends lost 6 bases and 9 bases respectively, with 26 bases between them. CDR3 length: 16 amino acids. The CDR3 DNA is TGTGCCAGTAGAAGGAGTTTACAGGGTTTCTCTTTGCAAGCTTTCTTT. The encoded protein is CASRRSLQGFSLQAFF.

CDR3 in amino acids: CASQHLRDNQPQHF. The CDR3, as DNA: TGTGCCAGCCAGCATCTGCGGGACAATCAGCCCCAGCATTTT. This chain uses TRBV21-1 with TRBJ1-5. TRBV21-1 is a recognized pseudogene. The CDR3 loop spans 14 amino acids.

The chain carries TRBV5-1 and TRBJ1-2, with TRBD1 identical over 10 bases. J was trimmed by 1 base and V by 0 bases; bases with no gene match: 9. CDR3 length equals 18 residues. Germline CDR1 SGHRS, CDR2 YFSETQ. This chain's CDR3 is CASSLVGTGVTLNYGYTF. CDR3 DNA: TGCGCCAGCAGCTTGGTTGGGACAGGGGTAACTCTTAACTATGGCTACACCTTC. The full variable domain, with the rest looked up from reference TRBV5-1 and TRBJ1-2, is KAGVTQTPRYLIKTRGQQVTLSCSPISGHRSVSWYQQTPGQGLQFLFEYFSETQRNKGNFPGRFSGRQFSNSRSEMNVSTLELGDSALYLCASSLVGTGVTLNYGYTFGSGTRLTVV.

The chain carries TRBV5-1 and TRBJ2-5, with 10 bases fitting TRBD1. J was trimmed by 3 bases and V by 4 bases; bases with no gene match: 3. The CDR3 runs to 14 residues. Germline assignment: CDR1 SGHRS and CDR2 YFSETQ. DNA for the CDR3: TGCGCCAGCAGCCGACAGGGGGCGGAAGAGACCCAGTACTTC. Its protein product is CASSRQGAEETQYF.

The CDR3 DNA is TGTGCCAGCTTAGACACCAGCAATCAGCCCCAGCATTTT. Translated: CASLDTSNQPQHF. This rearrangement joins TRBV6-5 to TRBJ1-5; D ambiguous. The CDR3 has 13 amino acids. Trimming left V 8 bases short and J 1 base short, with 9 bases between. Germline-derived CDR1 and CDR2 are MNHEY and SVGAGI.

V and J are TRBV20-1 and TRBJ1-2, with D hard to call. The V gene lost 5 bases and the J gene lost 8 bases, with 6 bases spanning the gap. This CDR3 spans 9 amino acids. The germline V gene encodes CDR1 DFQATT and CDR2 SNEGSKA (reference sequence). The CDR3, as DNA: TGCAGTGCTTTCCCGGGCTACACCTTC. Its translation: CSAFPGYTF.

The CDR3, as DNA: TGTGCCAGCAGTTTAACTAGTCCCTACGAGCAGTACTTC. It codes for CASSLTSPYEQYF. The V gene is TRBV28, the J gene TRBJ2-7; tentatively, D is TRBD2 (5 bases). Germline values: CDR1 MDHEN, CDR2 SYDVKM. Trimming pared 2 bases from V and 2 bases from J, leaving 7 bases between. The CDR3 extends over 13 amino acids. Using reference TRBV28 and TRBJ2-7 for the parts outside the CDR3, the full variable domain is DVKVTQSSRYLVKRTGEKVFLECVQDMDHENMFWYRQDPGLGLRLIYFSYDVKMKEKGDIPEGYSVSREKKERFSLILESASTNQTSMYLCASSLTSPYEQYFGPGTRLTVT.

This rearrangement joins TRBV6-6 to TRBJ1-5, with TRBD1 matching over 8 bases. The CDR3 sequence is 16 residues long. The V gene end was trimmed by 6 bases and the J gene end by 2 bases; junction bases not matched to a gene: 9. The germline V gene encodes CDR1 MNHNY and CDR2 SVGAGI (reference sequence). CDR3 protein: CASRIGQGMGNQPQHF. CDR3 nucleotides: TGTGCCAGCAGAATCGGACAGGGAATGGGCAATCAGCCCCAGCATTTT.

The rearrangement links TRBV13 to TRBJ1-2; D is unclear. V was trimmed by 4 bases and J by 2 bases, leaving 11 bases between them. The germline CDR1 and CDR2 sequences are PRHDT and FYEKMQ (reference sequence). The CDR3 covers 14 residues. In DNA form, the CDR3 reads TGTGCCAGCAGCTATACCGGGAAGAACTATGGCTACACCTTC. Translation gives CASSYTGKNYGYTF.

The chain couples TRBV28 to TRBJ1-2; tentative D call: TRBD1 (5 bases). Trimming cost V 6 bases and J 4 bases, with 18 bases left between them. Germline V gene data show CDR1 as MDHEN and CDR2 as SYDVKM. This CDR3 has 15 amino acids. CDR3: CASSPGRDGFYGYTF. CDR3 nucleotide sequence: TGTGCCAGCAGCCCGGGGAGGGACGGTTTCTATGGCTACACCTTC.

The chain joins TRBV7-9 to TRBJ1-5; 8 positions match TRBD1. Germline CDR1 and CDR2: SEHNR and FQNEAQ (reference sequence). The ends lost 6 bases at V and 7 bases at J; junction bases unmatched: 8. The length of the CDR3 is 14 residues. DNA of the CDR3: TGTGCCAGCAGTTCGGACAGGGAAGGACAGCCCCAGCATTTT. This encodes CASSSDREGQPQHF.

This clone showed up just a few times. This chain joins TRBV5-1 and TRBJ1-2; D perhaps matches TRBD1 (6 bases). The CDR3 length is 12 residues. Germline V gene data show CDR1 as SGHRS and CDR2 as YFSETQ. Trimming removed 4 bases at V and 5 bases at J, with 9 bases between. DNA for the CDR3: TGCGCCAGCAGCCCAGGGGAATATGGCTACACCTTC. It codes for CASSPGEYGYTF.

The chain has TRBV28 and TRBJ1-2; no reliable D call. Germline V gene lookup returns CDR1 MDHEN and CDR2 SYDVKM. V lost 2 bases, J lost 4 bases, and 14 bases lay in between. The CDR3 runs 15 residues. This CDR3 is CASSLVLQEGYGYTF. DNA for the CDR3: TGTGCCAGCAGTTTAGTCTTGCAGGAGGGCTATGGCTACACCTTC.

The rearrangement links TRBV28 to TRBJ2-7; maybe TRBD2 (6 bases). Looked up from germline, CDR1 is MDHEN and CDR2 is SYDVKM. The CDR3 is made up of 12 amino acids. V lost 11 bases, J lost 5 bases, and 16 bases lay in between. Written as DNA, the CDR3 is TGTGCCTGTCAAGAGGAGGGACACGAGCAGTACTTC. It yields the protein CACQEEGHEQYF. Full variable domain (remainder filled in from reference TRBV28 and TRBJ2-7): DVKVTQSSRYLVKRTGEKVFLECVQDMDHENMFWYRQDPGLGLRLIYFSYDVKMKEKGDIPEGYSVSREKKERFSLILESASTNQTSMYLCACQEEGHEQYFGPGTRLTVT.

The genes are TRBV24-1 and TRBJ2-1; 9 bases are shared with TRBD1. V lost 3 bases and J lost 4; bases outside the gene matches: 6. The germline V gene encodes CDR1 KGHDR and CDR2 SFDVKD. The CDR3 covers 16 residues. The CDR3 sequence: CATSDRQGGRYNEQFF. CDR3 nucleotides: TGTGCCACCAGTGATCGACAGGGGGGAAGGTACAATGAGCAGTTCTTC.

The rearrangement joins TRBV6-6 to TRBJ1-4; D ambiguous. This CDR3 has 14 residues. With 6 bases removed from V and 4 bases from J, the gap between germline ends came to 12 bases. The germline CDR1 and CDR2 sequences are MNHNY and SVGAGI (reference sequence). The CDR3 is CASSPFAGNEKLFF. The CDR3, as DNA: TGTGCCAGCAGCCCCTTTGCGGGTAATGAAAAACTGTTTTTT.